This TCR beta chain was sequenced during a study of radiotherapy plus CTLA-4 blockade in lung cancer. Some clones are missing from TCRdb's copy, which holds only in-frame ones; the method was immunoSEQ multiplex PCR. The sample carries 34,000 or so clones, 60% to 85% recorded once. This CDR3 is built from 16 residues. Germline lookup yields CDR1 SGHNT and CDR2 YYREEE (reference sequence). The ends lost 4 bases at V and 2 bases at J; junction bases unmatched: 6. The material was peripheral blood, obtained from a patient treated with radiotherapy plus ipilimumab. The rearrangement joins TRBV5-4 to TRBJ2-3, with 11 bases matching TRBD2. The TCR sequence derives from a human donor with non-small cell lung cancer that progressed on radiotherapy plus ipilimumab. The CDR3 spells CASSPRLAGSTDTQYF. CDR3 DNA sequence: TGTGCCAGCAGCCCTCGACTAGCGGGGTCCACAGATACGCAGTATTTT.